What follows describes a single T cell receptor (beta chain). The specificity of this receptor is unknown. No much larger clone is present one base from it, and per-base qualities are unavailable. One collaborating source in Seattle enrolled patients during active infection and followed them longitudinally through the course of disease. Each collaborating institution followed its own protocols to collect whole blood in K2EDTA tubes. For TCRbeta analysis, collaborators shipped samples in one of three forms: frozen whole blood, isolated PBMCs, or DNA extracted from either of those sample types. CDR1 and CDR2 are drawn from the germline V gene (reference sequence): WNHNN, SYGVQD. Germline trimming amounts to 0 bases on V and 4 bases on J, with 8 as the count of junction bases outside the gene matches. Counted from cysteine to phenylalanine, this CDR3 has 16 amino acids. Only the CDR3 portion is preserved as DNA: 48 bases, with reading frame beginning at the first base.

TCRbeta CDR3 regions were amplified from genomic DNA by means of the immunoSEQ Assay, a bias-controlled multiplex PCR. The authors' analysis ran thus. Within the assay, amplification of reference gene primers was used to estimate how many nucleated cells each sample contained. To quantify the absolute abundance of each unique TCRbeta CDR3 rearrangement, sequence reads were collapsed and filtered. For each sample, productive Simpson clonality was calculated as the square root of Simpson's diversity index over productive rearrangements. TCRdb carries this immuneACCESS record with in-frame sequences only. Its versions omit some clonotypes, under half of them owing to an unresolved V gene in the studies checked, with the rest unexplained. The V and J calls and clone size come from that table; D and trimming were worked out from the DNA. In all, the sample holds more than 200,000 clones, and roughly 84% of those were seen once. The ten largest clones represent about 10% of the sample.

This entry is derived from a study of blood T cell repertoires in COVID-19 (dated by TCRdb to 2018 to 2021). Study-level background: The collaborator samples originated in the United States, Italy and Spain and spanned the acute and convalescent phases of COVID-19. The material from the prospective study consisted of cDNA or gDNA derived from T cells, B-cell-depleted T cells, or PBMCs. A freely available public database, intended as a resource for researchers studying the immune response to SARS-CoV-2, is where the repertoires were released. A de-identified subject ID, COVID-19 status, age in years and sex were almost always included in the sample metadata. The dataset comprised deeply sampled blood TCRbeta repertoires from subjects exposed to, actively infected with, or recovered from COVID-19. Samples came from the ongoing ImmuneRACE study (first 160 participants) plus 1,254 subjects from 6 global collaborators. HLA class I and class II types, where available, came from metadata supplied by the sample provider rather than from assay-based typing.

What the research found in general, with its limitations: The quantity of clinical and demographic metadata differed by source and by participant and was supplied without curation.

The V and J segments used are TRBV10-1 and TRBJ1-2; 7 middle bases align to TRBD1. The TCR comes from a woman at least 80 years old with COVID-19, enrolled during active disease. The sample comprised peripheral blood. Read as DNA, the sequence is TGCGCCAGCAGTGAGTCCCCACGGACAGGCGTCTATGGCTACACCTTC. Translated, this gives CASSESPRTGVYGYTF.